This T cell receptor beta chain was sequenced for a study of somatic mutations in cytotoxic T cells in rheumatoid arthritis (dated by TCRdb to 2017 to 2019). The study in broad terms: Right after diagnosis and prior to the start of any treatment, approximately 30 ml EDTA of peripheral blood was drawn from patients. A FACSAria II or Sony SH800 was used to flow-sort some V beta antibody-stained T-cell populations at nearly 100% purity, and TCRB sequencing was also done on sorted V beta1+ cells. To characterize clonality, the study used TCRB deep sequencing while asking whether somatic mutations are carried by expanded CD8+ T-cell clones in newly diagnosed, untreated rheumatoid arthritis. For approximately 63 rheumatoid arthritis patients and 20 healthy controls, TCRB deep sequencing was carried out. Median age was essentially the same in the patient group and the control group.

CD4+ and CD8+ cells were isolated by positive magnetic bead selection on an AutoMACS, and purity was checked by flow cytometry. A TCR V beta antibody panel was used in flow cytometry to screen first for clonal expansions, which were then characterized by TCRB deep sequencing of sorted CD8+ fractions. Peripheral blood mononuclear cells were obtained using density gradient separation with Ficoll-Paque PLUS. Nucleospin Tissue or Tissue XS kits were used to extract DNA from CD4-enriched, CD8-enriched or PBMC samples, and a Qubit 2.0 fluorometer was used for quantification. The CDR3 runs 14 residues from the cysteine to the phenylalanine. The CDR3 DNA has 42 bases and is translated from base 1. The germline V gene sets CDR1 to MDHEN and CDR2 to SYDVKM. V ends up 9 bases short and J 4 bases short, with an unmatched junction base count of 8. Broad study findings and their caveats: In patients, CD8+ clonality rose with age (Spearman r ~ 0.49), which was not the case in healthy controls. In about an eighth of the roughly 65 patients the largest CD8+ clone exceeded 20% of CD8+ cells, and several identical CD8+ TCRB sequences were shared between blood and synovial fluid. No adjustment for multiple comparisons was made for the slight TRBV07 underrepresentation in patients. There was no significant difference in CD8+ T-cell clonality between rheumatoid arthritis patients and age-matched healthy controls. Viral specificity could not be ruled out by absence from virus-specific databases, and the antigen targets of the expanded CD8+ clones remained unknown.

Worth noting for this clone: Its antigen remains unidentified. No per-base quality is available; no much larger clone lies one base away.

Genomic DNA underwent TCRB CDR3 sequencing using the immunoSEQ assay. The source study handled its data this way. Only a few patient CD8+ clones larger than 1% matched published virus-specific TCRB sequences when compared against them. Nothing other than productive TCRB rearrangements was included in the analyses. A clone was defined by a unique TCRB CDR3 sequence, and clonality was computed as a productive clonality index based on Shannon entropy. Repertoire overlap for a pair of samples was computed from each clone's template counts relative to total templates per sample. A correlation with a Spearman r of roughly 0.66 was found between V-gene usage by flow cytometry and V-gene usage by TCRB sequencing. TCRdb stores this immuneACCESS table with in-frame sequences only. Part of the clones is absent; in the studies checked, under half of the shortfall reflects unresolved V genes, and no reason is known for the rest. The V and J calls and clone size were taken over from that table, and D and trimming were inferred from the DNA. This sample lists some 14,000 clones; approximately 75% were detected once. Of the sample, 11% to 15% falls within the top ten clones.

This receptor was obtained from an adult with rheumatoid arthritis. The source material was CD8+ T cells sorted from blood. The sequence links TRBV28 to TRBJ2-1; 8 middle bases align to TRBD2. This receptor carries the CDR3 CASRGLAQYNEQFF. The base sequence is TGTGCCAGTAGAGGACTAGCTCAGTACAATGAGCAGTTCTTC.